These T cell receptor beta chains were read from a single sample in a study of T-cell memory formation after mild COVID-19. TCRdb re-analysed the 5' RACE reads in MiXCR, keeping a single row per CDR3 protein. The sample includes 550,000 to 600,000 distinct CDR3 sequences, 15% to 20% of them seen just once. The source material was PBMCs or a T cell subset sorted from them (not recorded which). These TCRs come from an adult woman who had mild COVID-19 (a few samples of this study predate the infection). Cell type and time point are not known. CDR3s include the opening cysteine and the closing phenylalanine or tryptophan. Each record gives: clone size, V gene, D gene, J gene, CDR3 DNA, CDR3 protein. D genes are given only for firm matches. Rows give clone size only sometimes, using once, few, many, or a class for an expanded clone.

>.|TRBV6-2/TRBV6-3|.|TRBJ2-5
TGTGCCAGCAGTTATCTAGGGTACCAAGAGACCCAGTACTTC
CASSYLGYQETQYF
>.|TRBV28|.|TRBJ1-1
TGTGCCAGCAGTCCCACCCTCAGAGGCTCCCGTTGGACTGAAGCTTTCTTT
CASSPTLRGSRWTEAFF
>few|TRBV5-1|.|TRBJ2-3
TGCGCCAGCAGCTTGGCCAGGCAAGTGACAGATACGCAGTATTTT
CASSLARQVTDTQYF
>.|TRBV7-9|TRBD2|TRBJ2-3
TGTGCCAGCAGCCCAGAACTAGCGGCCACAGATACGCAGTATTTT
CASSPELAATDTQYF
>.|TRBV6-5|TRBD1|TRBJ2-5
TGTGCCAGCAGTTACGAGATGGGACAGGGGGTGCAAGAGACCCAGTACTTC
CASSYEMGQGVQETQYF
>.|TRBV12-3/TRBV12-4|.|TRBJ1-1
TGTGCCAGCAGTTTAGGTGGGGTTGAAGCTTTCTTT
CASSLGGVEAFF
>.|TRBV18|.|TRBJ1-1
TGTGCCAGCTCACCCTCGGGGGGAGACACTGAAGCTTTCTTT
CASSPSGGDTEAFF
>.|TRBV12-3/TRBV12-4|TRBD1|TRBJ2-7
TGTGCCAGCACCAGACTTGGACAGGGGGATTACGAGCAGTACTTC
CASTRLGQGDYEQYF
>.|TRBV5-1|TRBD2|TRBJ2-7
TGCGCCAGCAGCTGGGATAGCGGGAGCTACTCCGAGCAGTACTTC
CASSWDSGSYSEQYF
>few|TRBV6-5|.|TRBJ1-2
TGTGCCAGCAGTTACCAACCAACAGTTAACTATGGCTACACCTTC
CASSYQPTVNYGYTF
>.|TRBV29-1|.|TRBJ2-7
TGCAGCGTTGCCAGGGGATTAACCTACGAGCAGTACTTC
CSVARGLTYEQYF
>few|TRBV3-1|TRBD2|TRBJ2-2
TGTGCCAGCAGCCAGGGGACTAGGTTGGGCACCGGGGAGCTGTTTTTT
CASSQGTRLGTGELFF
>.|TRBV7-2|.|TRBJ1-2
TGTGCCAGCAGCTTTTCCCCCTCCTATGGCTACACCTTC
CASSFSPSYGYTF
>.|TRBV6-6|.|TRBJ1-5
TGTGCCAGCAGTTACTCAGTCGGCAGGGAGGACCCCTATAGCAATCAGCCCCAGCATTTT
CASSYSVGREDPYSNQPQHF
>.|TRBV29-1|.|TRBJ1-4
TGCAGCGCCGGGCCCCTCGGTGCTAATGAAAAACTGTTTTTT
CSAGPLGANEKLFF
>few|TRBV6-2/TRBV6-3|TRBD2|TRBJ2-7
TGTGCCAGCAGTTTCCGGGGACTAGCGGACGAGCAGTACTTC
CASSFRGLADEQYF
>.|TRBV15|.|TRBJ2-1
TGTGCCACTGCGTCGGGTCCAAGCGCCGGGGCCAATGAGCAGTTCTTC
CATASGPSAGANEQFF
>.|TRBV7-6|TRBD1|TRBJ2-7
TGTGCCAGCAGCACCGGGACAGCGAACTCCTACGAGCAGTACTTC
CASSTGTANSYEQYF
>few|TRBV30|.|TRBJ2-1
TGTGCCTGGAGTGTGGTAACAGGGATGGATGAGCAGTTCTTC
CAWSVVTGMDEQFF
>many|TRBV11-3|.|TRBJ2-1
TGTGCCAGCAGCCCCCGGGACTACAATGAGCAGTTCTTC
CASSPRDYNEQFF
>.|TRBV20-1|.|TRBJ1-4
TGCAGTGCTAGTTTGGGGGCAGTGGCTAATGAAAAACTGTTTTTT
CSASLGAVANEKLFF
>many|TRBV12-3/TRBV12-4|.|TRBJ1-1
TGTGCCAGCACCTCGCCTCGGAACACTGAAGCTTTCTTT
CASTSPRNTEAFF
>.|TRBV7-9|TRBD2|TRBJ2-7
TGTGCCAGCAGCTCCGATTTCAGGGTAGCGGGAGCTGACGAGCAGTACTTC
CASSSDFRVAGADEQYF
>.|TRBV12-3/TRBV12-4|.|TRBJ2-5
TGTGCCAGCAGTTCCGGACGTTGGGAGACCCAGTACTTC
CASSSGRWETQYF
>once|TRBV7-9|TRBD1|TRBJ1-1
TGTGCCAGCAGCCTACGACAGGGAGACAGCACTGAAGCTTTCTTT
CASSLRQGDSTEAFF
>.|TRBV29-1|.|TRBJ2-7
TGCAGCGTTGAGAAGGAACACGAGCAGTACTTC
CSVEKEHEQYF
>.|TRBV5-4|.|TRBJ1-5
TGTGCCAGCAGCTTGTATCCTGACCGGGACGCTCGGGGGGTCAATCAGCCCCAGCATTTT
CASSLYPDRDARGVNQPQHF
>few|TRBV20-1|.|TRBJ2-1
TGCAGTGTAGCAGGAGCTAAGCAGTTCTTC
CSVAGAKQFF
>.|TRBV12-3/TRBV12-4|TRBD2|TRBJ2-7
TGTGCCAGCAGGTTTGGGACTAGCGGTTCCTACGAGCAGTACTTC
CASRFGTSGSYEQYF
>.|TRBV27|TRBD1|TRBJ1-2
TGTGCCAGCAGTCCCGGGACAGGGGGCGCGTTCACCTTC
CASSPGTGGAFTF